This entry describes one TCR beta chain. These data come from a study of siplizumab effects on memory and regulatory T cells. The assay was immunoSEQ multiplex PCR, and TCRdb's table has in-frame clones only and misses some. The sample includes about 60,000 clones, around 78% seen only once; the top ten take roughly 3.8%. This TCR derives from a human donor in good health. Sequences were obtained from memory CD4+ T cells sorted from blood.

This CDR3 reads CASSPPGGGRNYGYTF. The CDR3 DNA follows: TGTGCCAGCAGCCCCCCGGGCGGGGGGCGCAACTATGGCTACACCTTC. V gene TRBV5-4 combines with J gene TRBJ1-2, with D tentatively TRBD1 (6 bases). Germline CDR1 is SGHNT and CDR2 is YYREEE (reference sequence). This CDR3 has 16 residues. V lost 4 bases and J 2 bases, leaving 18 bases between the germline ends.